The T cell receptor (beta chain) under discussion was sequenced for a study of patients and donors after allogeneic stem cell transplantation. The CDR3 covers 14 residues. V gave up 3 bases and J gave up 7 bases, with 15 bases separating them. Per germline, CDR1 LGHNA and CDR2 YSLEER. TCRdb itself ran the RT-PCR reads through MiXCR, one entry per CDR3 protein. The sample consists of about a million distinct CDR3 sequences, about 20% of them appearing once. The TCR sequence derives from a human donor who was either an allogeneic HSCT recipient or a stem cell or donor lymphocyte infusion donor (not recorded which). It is not recorded whose cells these are; they may come from a transplant donor. What was sequenced was blood, either unsorted or a sorted T cell fraction (not recorded which). The genes are TRBV4-3 and TRBJ1-1, with D unclear. CDR3 sequence: CASSQEWQIVEAFF. In nucleotides, the CDR3 is TGCGCCAGCAGCCAGGAGTGGCAGATAGTTGAAGCTTTCTTT.